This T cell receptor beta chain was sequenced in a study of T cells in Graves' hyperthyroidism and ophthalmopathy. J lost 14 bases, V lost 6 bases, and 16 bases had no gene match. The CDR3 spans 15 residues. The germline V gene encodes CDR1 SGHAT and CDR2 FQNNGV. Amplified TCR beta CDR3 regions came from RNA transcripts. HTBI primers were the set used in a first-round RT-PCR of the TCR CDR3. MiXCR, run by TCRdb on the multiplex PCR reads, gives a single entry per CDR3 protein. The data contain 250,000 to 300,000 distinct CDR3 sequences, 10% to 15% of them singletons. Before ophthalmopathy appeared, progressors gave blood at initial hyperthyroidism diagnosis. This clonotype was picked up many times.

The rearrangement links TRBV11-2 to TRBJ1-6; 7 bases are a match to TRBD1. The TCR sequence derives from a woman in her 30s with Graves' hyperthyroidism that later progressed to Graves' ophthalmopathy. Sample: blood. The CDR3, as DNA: TGTGCCAGCAGTGTAGATGGGACAGATGGTTTCACCCTCCACTTT. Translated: CASSVDGTDGFTLHF.